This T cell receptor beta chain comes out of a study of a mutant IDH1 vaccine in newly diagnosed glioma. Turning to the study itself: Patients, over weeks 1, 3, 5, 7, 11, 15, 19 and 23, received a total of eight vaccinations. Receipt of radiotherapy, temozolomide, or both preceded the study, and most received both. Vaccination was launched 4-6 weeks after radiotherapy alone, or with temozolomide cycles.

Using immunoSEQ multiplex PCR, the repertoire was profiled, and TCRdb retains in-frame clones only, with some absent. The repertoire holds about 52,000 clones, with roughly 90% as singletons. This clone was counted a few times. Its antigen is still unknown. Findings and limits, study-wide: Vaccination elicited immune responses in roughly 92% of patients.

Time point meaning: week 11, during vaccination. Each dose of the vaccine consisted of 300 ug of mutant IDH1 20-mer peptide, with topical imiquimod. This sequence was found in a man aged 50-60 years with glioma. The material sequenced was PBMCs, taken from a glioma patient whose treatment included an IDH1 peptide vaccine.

CDR3 sequence: CASSPPGTENQPQHF. The DNA of the CDR3 is TGTGCCAGCAGTCCGCCCGGGACCGAAAATCAGCCCCAGCATTTT. V is TRBV27 and J is TRBJ1-5; tentative D call: TRBD1 (5 bases). V shed 5 bases and J shed 4 bases, with 15 bases lying between them. Germline V lookup: CDR1 MNHEY, CDR2 SMNVEV (reference sequence). CDR3 length: 15 amino acids.